The TCR beta chain under discussion was sequenced for a study of T cells expressing NK-cell markers. As for the study in general: It was sorted CD3+CD56+NKG2C+, CD3+CD56+NKG2C- and CD3+CD56-NKG2C+ T cells that supplied the TCR beta repertoires. Seven of the eight sequenced donors were HCMV-seropositive; one was seronegative. Overall study results and limits: Also leading the CD3+CD56-NKG2C+ fraction in a few donors were these clonotypes.

The CDR3 consists of 13 residues. Germline values: CDR1 MDHEN, CDR2 SYDVKM. As the method of synthesis, 5'RACE template switching with UMIs yielded TCR beta cDNA. TCRdb reanalyzed the 5' RACE reads, giving one entry per CDR3 protein sequence and no DNA. This table lists roughly 180,000 distinct CDR3 sequences. Worth noting for this clonotype: The antigen is undetermined.

The chain recombines TRBV28 with TRBJ2-7; the TCRdb D gene call, TRBD1, has no DNA to confirm it. The material sequenced was blood T cells: a sorted CD56 or NKG2C T cell subset, CD4+ or CD8+ T cells, or bulk PBMC T cells (not recorded which). This TCR was recovered from a man between 18 and 69 years old in good health. The CDR3 protein is CASSLQGTYEQYF. Drawing the rest from reference TRBV28 and TRBJ2-7, the complete variable domain is DVKVTQSSRYLVKRTGEKVFLECVQDMDHENMFWYRQDPGLGLRLIYFSYDVKMKEKGDIPEGYSVSREKKERFSLILESASTNQTSMYLCASSLQGTYEQYFGPGTRLTVT.